Listed here are 11 T cell receptor beta chains from one sample, sequenced in a study of breast tumors, draining lymph nodes, adjacent tissues. Via MiXCR, TCRdb re-called the multiplex PCR reads, giving one row per CDR3 protein. The profile shows about 180,000 distinct CDR3 sequences, around a third of them singletons. Axillary draining lymph nodes of breast cancer patients supplied the node samples. Specimen: axillary lymph node tissue. The receptors stem from a female donor with breast cancer. Some clones in this sample may be carry-over from other donors' samples.

In its sample, this clonotype was seen once. The V gene is TRBV5-1, the J gene TRBJ2-7; the match to TRBD1 covers 8 bases. Unmatched junction bases numbered 5, after V lost 0 bases and J lost 0 bases. The germline V gene encodes CDR1 SGHRS and CDR2 YFSETQ. This CDR3 contains 16 residues. The CDR3, as DNA: TGCGCCAGCAGCTTGGACCGGGACAGGCGCTCCTACGAGCAGTACTTC. It codes for CASSLDRDRRSYEQYF.

The DNA for the CDR3 is TGCGCCAGCAGCCCAGGGACCACGAACACTGAAGCTTTCTTT. The encoded protein is CASSPGTTNTEAFF. The V call is TRBV5-1, the J call TRBJ1-1; a possible D gene is TRBD1 (5 bases). This CDR3 contains 14 residues. V lost 4 bases and J lost 1, with 11 bases in between. Per germline, CDR1 SGHRS and CDR2 YFSETQ.

The chain employs TRBV9 and TRBJ2-2; 11 nucleotides line up with TRBD2. J was trimmed by 1 base and V by 2 bases; bases with no gene match: 1. This CDR3 contains 16 residues. Germline assignment: CDR1 SGDLS and CDR2 YYNGEE. This CDR3 is CASSVTSGRNTGELFF. The CDR3 nucleotides are TGTGCCAGCAGCGTTACTAGCGGGAGGAACACCGGGGAGCTGTTTTTT.

With respect to this clonotype: Because the CDR3 is missing its conserved closing phenylalanine or tryptophan, this is likely a read error. The chain uses TRBV20-1 and TRBJ2-7; a possible D gene is TRBD2 (6 bases). CDR1 and CDR2 from the germline V gene are DFQATT and SNEGSKA (reference sequence). This CDR3 contains 14 residues. Trimming pared 3 bases from V and 3 bases from J, leaving 15 bases between. The CDR3 coding sequence is TGCAGTGCTAGCACTTCGGGAGCTCACTACGAGCAGTACTCC. This gives the protein CSASTSGAHYEQYS.

The rearrangement uses TRBV20-1 and TRBJ2-5, with TRBD2 matching over 9 bases. The CDR3 is 13 residues long. V gave up 6 bases and J gave up 2 bases; unmatched junction bases: 4. Germline V gene sequence: CDR1 DFQATT, CDR2 SNEGSKA (reference sequence). For the CDR3, the DNA is TGCAGTGCCAGACTAGCGGAACAAGAGACCCAGTACTTC. Amino acids: CSARLAEQETQYF.

The chain carries TRBV10-2 and TRBJ2-7; 7 positions agree with TRBD1. The germline gives CDR1 WSHSY, CDR2 SAAADI. The CDR3 is made up of 13 amino acids. CDR3 nucleotide sequence: TGCACCACCACCGCGACAGGGACCTACGAGCAGTACTTC. Encoded protein: CTTTATGTYEQYF.

In its sample, this clonotype was seen many times. This rearrangement joins TRBV11-2 to TRBJ2-7, with a tentative D call TRBD2 (7 bases). The CDR3 covers 17 residues. Per the germline V gene, CDR1 is SGHAT and CDR2 is FQNNGV. V was cut by 2 bases and J by 3 bases, with 20 bases left in between. This CDR3 is CASSLSRGPAGNYEQYF. CDR3 coding DNA: TGTGCCAGCAGCTTATCCCGGGGGCCAGCGGGGAACTACGAGCAGTACTTC.

This clonotype was observed at least ten times. This clone may be a read error of a much larger clone one base away. This chain links TRBV20-1 with TRBJ2-7, with D possibly being TRBD2 (6 bases). V lost 3 bases and J lost 6, with 18 bases in between. The length of the CDR3 is 14 residues. The germline gives CDR1 DFQATT, CDR2 SNEGSKA (reference sequence). The CDR3 DNA follows: TGCAGTGCTAGCACCCGGGACTTCTACTCCGAGCAGTACTTC. Translation: CSASTRDFYSEQYF.

The J gene is TRBJ1-6, the V gene TRBV11-3; D remains unclear. In germline, CDR1 is SGHNT, CDR2 YENEEA. The CDR3 contains 15 residues. Trimming took 5 bases from V and 8 from J, leaving 16 bases between them. CDR3 protein: CASSQAGSSYSPLHF. As DNA, the CDR3 is TGTGCCAGCAGCCAAGCCGGGTCCAGCTATTCACCCCTCCACTTT.

The chain employs TRBV6-6 and TRBJ2-1; D unclear. Germline V gene sequence: CDR1 MNHNY, CDR2 SVGAGI (reference sequence). Trimming shortened V by 6 bases and J by 6 bases, and 6 bases separated the two germline ends. The CDR3 consists of 11 residues. The CDR3 bases are TGTGCCAGCAGCAGAGTCAATGAGCAGTTCTTC. This encodes CASSRVNEQFF.

This clonotype was detected many times. The rearrangement joins TRBV20-1 to TRBJ1-5, with TRBD1 matching over 8 bases. In germline, CDR1 is DFQATT, CDR2 SNEGSKA (reference sequence). The CDR3 has 16 amino acids. J lost 2 bases, V lost 6 bases, and 12 bases had no gene match. The chain's CDR3 is CSAHQGARGRNQPQHF. CDR3 coding DNA: TGCAGTGCCCACCAGGGGGCCCGGGGGCGCAATCAGCCCCAGCATTTT.